These 3 T cell receptor beta chains originate from one sample sequenced in a study of control samples from healthy donors and cancer patients. Assay: immunoSEQ multiplex PCR; the TCRdb copy retains only in-frame clones and omits some. The table has some 150,000 clones, less than 95% seen once. The sample taken for sequencing was PBMCs. All receptors come from a man between 60 and 75 years old with colorectal cancer.

The chain links TRBV7-2 to TRBJ2-1; 12 bases align to TRBD2. The CDR3 has 18 residues. The V segment lost 4 bases and the J segment 6 bases; nucleotides outside the gene matches: 13. Germline V gene data show CDR1 as SGHTA and CDR2 as FQGNSA. The CDR3 coding sequence is TGTGCCAGCAGCTCCCGACCTAGCGGGGGGGCCGGGGTCAATGAGCAGTTCTTC. Protein: CASSSRPSGGAGVNEQFF.

The chain joins TRBV7-9 to TRBJ1-2, with 11 nucleotides matching TRBD1. Germline V CDR1 and CDR2: SEHNR, FQNEAQ (reference sequence). V gave up 5 bases and J gave up 4 bases; unmatched junction bases: 9. The CDR3 runs to 16 residues. The CDR3 region has the DNA TGTGCCAGCAGCCGGTGGACAGGGGGCCTTCTCTATGGCTACACCTTC. Translating it yields CASSRWTGGLLYGYTF.

This chain joins TRBV11-2 and TRBJ1-5; tentatively, D is TRBD1 (6 bases). V was trimmed by 1 base and J by 0 bases, leaving 10 bases between them. From germline, CDR1 is SGHAT and CDR2 FQNNGV. The CDR3 loop spans 16 amino acids. Here the CDR3 reads CASSLGVRGSNQPQHF. The CDR3 DNA reads as TGTGCCAGCAGCTTAGGGGTCAGGGGTAGCAATCAGCCCCAGCATTTT.